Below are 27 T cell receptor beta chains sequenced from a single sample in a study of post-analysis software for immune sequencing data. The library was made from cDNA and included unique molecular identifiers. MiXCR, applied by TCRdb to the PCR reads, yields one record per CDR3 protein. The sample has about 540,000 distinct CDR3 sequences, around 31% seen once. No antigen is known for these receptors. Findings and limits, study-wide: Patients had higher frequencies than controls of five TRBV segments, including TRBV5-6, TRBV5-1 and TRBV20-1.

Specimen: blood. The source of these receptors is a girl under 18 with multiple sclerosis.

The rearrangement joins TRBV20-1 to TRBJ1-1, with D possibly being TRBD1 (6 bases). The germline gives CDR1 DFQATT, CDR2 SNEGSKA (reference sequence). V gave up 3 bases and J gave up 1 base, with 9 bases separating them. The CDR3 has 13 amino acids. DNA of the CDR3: TGCAGTGCTAGCCGACAGGCGAACACTGAAGCTTTCTTT. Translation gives CSASRQANTEAFF.

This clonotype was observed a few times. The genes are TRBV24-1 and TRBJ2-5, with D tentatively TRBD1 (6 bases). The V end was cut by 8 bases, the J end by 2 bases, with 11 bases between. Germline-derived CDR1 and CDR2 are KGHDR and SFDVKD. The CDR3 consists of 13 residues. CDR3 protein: CATNDGTQETQYF. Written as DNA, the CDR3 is TGTGCCACCAACGACGGGACACAAGAGACCCAGTACTTC.

DNA of the CDR3: TGCGCCAGCAGCCAAGACGAGGAAACTGAAGCTTTCTTT. Translating it yields CASSQDEETEAFF. The chain joins TRBV4-1 to TRBJ1-1; D not resolved. The germline V gene encodes CDR1 MGHRA and CDR2 YSYEKL. The V gene lost 0 bases and the J gene lost 5 bases, with 7 bases spanning the gap. The CDR3 consists of 13 residues.

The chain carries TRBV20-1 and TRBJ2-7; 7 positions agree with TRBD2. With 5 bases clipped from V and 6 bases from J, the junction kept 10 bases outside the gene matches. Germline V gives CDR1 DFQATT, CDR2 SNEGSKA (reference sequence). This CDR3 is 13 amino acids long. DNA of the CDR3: TGCAGTGCTGAAAGCGGGGTAACCTGCGAGCAGTACTTC. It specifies CSAESGVTCEQYF.

CDR3 in DNA: TGTGCCAGCAGGGCCGCTGGGGGGGCTAACACTGAAGCTTTCTTT. Translating gives CASRAAGGANTEAFF. The chain is built from TRBV6-6 and TRBJ1-1, with D perhaps matching TRBD1 (6 bases). CDR1 and CDR2 from the germline V gene are MNHNY and SVGAGI (reference sequence). Trimming pared 6 bases from V and 2 bases from J, leaving 16 bases between. CDR3 size: 15 residues.

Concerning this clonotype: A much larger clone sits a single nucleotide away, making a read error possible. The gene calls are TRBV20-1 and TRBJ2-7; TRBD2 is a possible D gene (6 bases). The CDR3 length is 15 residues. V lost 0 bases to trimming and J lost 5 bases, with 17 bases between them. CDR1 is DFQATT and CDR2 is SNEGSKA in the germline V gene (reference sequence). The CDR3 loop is CSARDPQASVHEQYF. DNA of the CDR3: TGCAGTGCTAGAGATCCACAGGCTAGCGTCCACGAGCAGTACTTC.

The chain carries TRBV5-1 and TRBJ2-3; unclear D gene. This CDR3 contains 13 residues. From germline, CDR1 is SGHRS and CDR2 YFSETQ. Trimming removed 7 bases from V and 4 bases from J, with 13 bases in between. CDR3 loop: CASGPGESDTQYF. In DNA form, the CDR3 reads TGCGCCAGCGGACCGGGCGAGTCAGATACGCAGTATTTT.

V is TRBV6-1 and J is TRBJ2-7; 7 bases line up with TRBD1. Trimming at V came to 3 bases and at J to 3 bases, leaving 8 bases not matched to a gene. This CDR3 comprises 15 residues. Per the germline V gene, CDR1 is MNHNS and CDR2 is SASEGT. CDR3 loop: CASSEWNRGGYEQYF. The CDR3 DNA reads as TGTGCCAGCAGTGAGTGGAACAGGGGCGGCTACGAGCAGTACTTC.

CDR3 DNA: TGTGCCAGCAGCGAAGCCACGGGCGCTGAAGCTTTCTTT. Translating gives CASSEATGAEAFF. The chain has TRBV11-2 and TRBJ1-1; D call uncertain. The CDR3 loop spans 13 amino acids. CDR1 and CDR2 (germline): SGHAT, FQNNGV. With 5 bases removed from V and 6 bases from J, the gap between germline ends came to 13 bases.

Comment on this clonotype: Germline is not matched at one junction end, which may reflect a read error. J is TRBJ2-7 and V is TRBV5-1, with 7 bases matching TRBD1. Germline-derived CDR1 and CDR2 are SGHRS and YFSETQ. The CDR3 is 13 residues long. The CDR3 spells CASSLDRTYEQYF. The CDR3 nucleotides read TGTGCCAGCAGCTTGGACAGGACCTACGAGCAGTACTTC. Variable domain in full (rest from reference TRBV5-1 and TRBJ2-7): KAGVTQTPRYLIKTRGQQVTLSCSPISGHRSVSWYQQTPGQGLQFLFEYFSETQRNKGNFPGRFSGRQFSNSRSEMNVSTLELGDSALYLCASSLDRTYEQYFGPGTRLTVT.

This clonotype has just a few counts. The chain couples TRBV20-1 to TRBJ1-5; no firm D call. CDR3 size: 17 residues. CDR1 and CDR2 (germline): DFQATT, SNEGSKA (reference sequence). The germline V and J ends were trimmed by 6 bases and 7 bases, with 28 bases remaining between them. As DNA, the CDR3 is TGCAGTGCACAAACCCGGTTAAATATAGGCGTTGGGCAGCCCCAGCATTTT. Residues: CSAQTRLNIGVGQPQHF.

Written as DNA, the CDR3 is TGTGCCACCAGCAGAGGGGGACAGGGGAGCGATGAGCAGTTCTTC. Amino acid sequence: CATSRGGQGSDEQFF. This chain joins TRBV15 and TRBJ2-1, with 10 bases that match TRBD1. The CDR3 runs to 15 residues. From germline, CDR1 is LNHNV and CDR2 YYDKDF (reference sequence). Trimming took 1 base from V and 8 from J; bases not matched to a gene: 5. Using reference TRBV15 and TRBJ2-1 for the parts outside the CDR3, the full variable domain is DAMVIQNPRYQVTQFGKPVTLSCSQTLNHNVMYWYQQKSSQAPKLLFHYYDKDFNNEADTPDNFQSRRPNTSFCFLDIRSPGLGDTAMYLCATSRGGQGSDEQFFGPGTRLTVL.

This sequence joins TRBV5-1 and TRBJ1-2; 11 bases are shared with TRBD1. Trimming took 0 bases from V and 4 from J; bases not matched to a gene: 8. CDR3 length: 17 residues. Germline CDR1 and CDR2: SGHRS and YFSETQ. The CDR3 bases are TGCGCCAGCAGCTTGGAGCGGACAGGGGGCAGTGGCTATGGCTACACCTTC. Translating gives CASSLERTGGSGYGYTF.

The CDR3 DNA reads as TGTGCCAGCAGTCCCTACCCGACAGGGACAAGATCACCCCTCCACTTT. This sequence encodes CASSPYPTGTRSPLHF. This chain uses TRBV28 with TRBJ1-6, with TRBD1 matching 7 bases. V was clipped by 5 bases and J by 10 bases; unmatched bases: 14. Germline V gene lookup returns CDR1 MDHEN and CDR2 SYDVKM. The CDR3 is made up of 16 amino acids.

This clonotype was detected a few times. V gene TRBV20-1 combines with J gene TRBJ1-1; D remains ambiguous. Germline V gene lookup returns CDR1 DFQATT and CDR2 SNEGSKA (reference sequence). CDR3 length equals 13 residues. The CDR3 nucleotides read TGCAGCCCCTTAGTAGGGTTGAACACTGAAGCTTTCTTT. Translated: CSPLVGLNTEAFF.

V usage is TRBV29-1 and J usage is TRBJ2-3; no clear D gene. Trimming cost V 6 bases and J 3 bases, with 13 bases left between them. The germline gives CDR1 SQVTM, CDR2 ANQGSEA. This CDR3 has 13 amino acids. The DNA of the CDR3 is TGCAGCGTATACCTACGGTTGACAGATACGCAGTATTTT. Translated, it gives CSVYLRLTDTQYF.

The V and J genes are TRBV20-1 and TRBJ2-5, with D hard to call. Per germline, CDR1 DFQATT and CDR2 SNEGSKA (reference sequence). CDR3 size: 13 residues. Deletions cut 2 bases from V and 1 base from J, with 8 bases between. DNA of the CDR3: TGCAGTGCTAGATGGGGTCCCCAAGAGACCCAGTACTTC. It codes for CSARWGPQETQYF.

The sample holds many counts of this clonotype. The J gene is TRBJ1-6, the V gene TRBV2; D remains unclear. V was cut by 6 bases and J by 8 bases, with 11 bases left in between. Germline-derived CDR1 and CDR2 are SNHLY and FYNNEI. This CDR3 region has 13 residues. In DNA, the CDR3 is TGTGCCAGCAGGGTCGCCGGGGATTCACCCCTCCACTTT. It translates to CASRVAGDSPLHF.

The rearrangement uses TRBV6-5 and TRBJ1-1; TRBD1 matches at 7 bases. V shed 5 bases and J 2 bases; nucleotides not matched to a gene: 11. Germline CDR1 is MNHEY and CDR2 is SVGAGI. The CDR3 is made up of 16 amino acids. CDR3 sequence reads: CASSRGTEGTNTEAFF. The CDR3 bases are TGTGCCAGCAGTAGGGGGACAGAAGGGACAAACACTGAAGCTTTCTTT.

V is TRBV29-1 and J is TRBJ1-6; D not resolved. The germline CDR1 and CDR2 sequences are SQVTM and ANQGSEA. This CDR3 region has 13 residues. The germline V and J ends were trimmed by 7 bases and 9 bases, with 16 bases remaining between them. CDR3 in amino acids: CSAQDVAGSPLHF. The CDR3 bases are TGCAGCGCCCAGGACGTAGCGGGTTCACCCCTCCACTTT.

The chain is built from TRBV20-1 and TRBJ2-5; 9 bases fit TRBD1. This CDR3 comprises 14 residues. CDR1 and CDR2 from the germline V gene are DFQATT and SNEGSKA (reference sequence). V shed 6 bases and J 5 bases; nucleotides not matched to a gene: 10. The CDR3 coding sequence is TGCAGTGCAGATCCGGGACAGGGAGAGGAGACCCAGTACTTC. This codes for CSADPGQGEETQYF.

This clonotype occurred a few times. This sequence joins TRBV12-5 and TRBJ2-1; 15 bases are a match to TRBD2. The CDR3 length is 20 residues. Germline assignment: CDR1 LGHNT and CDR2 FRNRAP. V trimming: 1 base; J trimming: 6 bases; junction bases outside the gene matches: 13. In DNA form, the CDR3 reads TGTGCTAGTGGTTTGGGGACTAGCGGGGGGGCGTTGTTATCCCCCAATGAGCAGTTCTTC. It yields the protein CASGLGTSGGALLSPNEQFF.

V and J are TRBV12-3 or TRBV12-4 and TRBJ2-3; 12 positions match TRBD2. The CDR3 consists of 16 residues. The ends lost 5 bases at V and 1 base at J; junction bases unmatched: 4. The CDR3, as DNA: TGTGCCAGCAGTCGGGGACTAGCGGGTCGCACAGATACGCAGTATTTT. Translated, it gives CASSRGLAGRTDTQYF.

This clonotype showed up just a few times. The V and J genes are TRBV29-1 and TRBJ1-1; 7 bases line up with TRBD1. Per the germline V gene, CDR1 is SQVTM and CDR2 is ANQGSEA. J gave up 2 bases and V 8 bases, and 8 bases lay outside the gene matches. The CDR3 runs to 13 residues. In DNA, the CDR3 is TGCAGCCCATGGGACAGACCAAACACTGAAGCTTTCTTT. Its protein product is CSPWDRPNTEAFF.

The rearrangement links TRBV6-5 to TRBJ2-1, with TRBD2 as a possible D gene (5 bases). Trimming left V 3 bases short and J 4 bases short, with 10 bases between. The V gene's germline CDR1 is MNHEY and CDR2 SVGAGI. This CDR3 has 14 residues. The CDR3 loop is CASSYGWRYNEQFF. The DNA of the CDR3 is TGTGCCAGCAGTTATGGCTGGAGGTACAATGAGCAGTTCTTC.

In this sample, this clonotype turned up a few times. The DNA of the CDR3 is TGCGCCAGCAGCCAAGATCTGGGGGACAGAGACAATGAAAAACTGTTTTTT. It specifies CASSQDLGDRDNEKLFF. The J gene is TRBJ1-4, the V gene TRBV4-1, with 7 bases fitting TRBD1. The V gene's germline CDR1 is MGHRA and CDR2 YSYEKL. Losses at the gene ends were 0 bases for V and 5 bases for J; bases not matched to a gene: 9. The CDR3 sequence is 17 residues long.

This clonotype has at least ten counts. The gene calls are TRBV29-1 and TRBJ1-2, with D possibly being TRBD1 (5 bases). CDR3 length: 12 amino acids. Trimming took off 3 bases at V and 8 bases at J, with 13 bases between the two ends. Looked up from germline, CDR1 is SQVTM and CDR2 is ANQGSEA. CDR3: CSVDQGLGGYTF. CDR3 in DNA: TGCAGCGTTGATCAGGGCCTCGGCGGCTACACCTTC.